A selection of T cell receptor beta chains follows, all from one sample in a study of T-cell reconstitution after alpha-beta-depleted transplantation in children. MiXCR was run by TCRdb on the PCR reads, yielding one entry per CDR3 protein. Counted here are approximately 980,000 distinct CDR3 sequences, around 30% occurring once; the ten biggest clones make up over 25%. Sequenced here: PBMCs, mostly from graft donor cells, sampled 360 days after TCRalphabeta/CD19-depleted stem cell transplant. These receptors came from a boy in the first two years of life who had a stem cell transplant for SCID, so the T cells may come from the graft donor. Both conserved end residues are part of each CDR3. The D gene is left open where the match is weak. Rows give clone size only sometimes, using once, few, many, or a class for an expanded clone.

d_call	v_call	j_call	clone_size	cdr3_nt	cdr3_aa
TRBD2	TRBV5-1	TRBJ2-3	few	TGCGCCAGCAGCTTGGGGGATAGCGGGGGCACAGATACGCAGTATTTT	CASSLGDSGGTDTQYF
TRBD1	TRBV20-1	TRBJ2-7	-	TGCAGTGCTCCCCCAAGGACAGGGGGCCCCTACGAGCAGTACTTC	CSAPPRTGGPYEQYF
TRBD2	TRBV7-9	TRBJ2-7	-	TGTGCCAGCAGCTCGTGGACTAGCGGGGGGATCGGCGAGCAGTACTTC	CASSSWTSGGIGEQYF
TRBD1	TRBV27	TRBJ2-7	medium-sized	TGTGCCAGCGGGACAGGGACCTCCGAGCAGTACTTC	CASGTGTSEQYF
-	TRBV6-5	TRBJ2-2	-	TGTGCCAGCAGTTACTCTAAGGGCACCGGGGAGCTGTTTTTT	CASSYSKGTGELFF
-	TRBV20-1	TRBJ2-7	few	TGCAGTGCTAGAGTAGGAGAGCACGAGCAGTACTTC	CSARVGEHEQYF
TRBD1	TRBV25-1	TRBJ1-2	few	TGTGCCAGCAGTGATACCGGGACAGGGGGTGGCTACACCTTC	CASSDTGTGGGYTF
TRBD2	TRBV6-1	TRBJ2-1	-	TGTGCCAGCAGTACAAGGACTAGTGTAGGCAATGAGCAGTTCTTC	CASSTRTSVGNEQFF
-	TRBV12-3/TRBV12-4	TRBJ2-3	few	TGTGCCAGCAGTTTAGCGACGGGGGTGAGCACAGATACGCAGTATTTT	CASSLATGVSTDTQYF
-	TRBV20-1	TRBJ2-5	few	TGCAGTGCTCCCCGATGGACCCTTAAAGAGACCCAGTACTTC	CSAPRWTLKETQYF
-	TRBV29-1	TRBJ2-5	-	TGCAGCGTTCGGATGTACCAAGAGACCCAGTACTTC	CSVRMYQETQYF
-	TRBV18	TRBJ2-3	-	TGTGCCAGCTCACCTTGGGGGCCAGATACGCAGTATTTT	CASSPWGPDTQYF
TRBD1	TRBV7-2	TRBJ1-2	-	TGTGCCAGCAGCTCGAGGACAGGGTCTCCCAACTATGGCTACACCTTC	CASSSRTGSPNYGYTF
-	TRBV5-1	TRBJ2-1	-	TGCGCCAGCAGCTTGGGGGGCTACAGGGAGGGAGGTGTCAATGAGCAGTTCTTC	CASSLGGYREGGVNEQFF
-	TRBV24-1	TRBJ2-3	few	TGTGCCACCAGTGGGGGCAAGACCACAGATACGCAGTATTTT	CATSGGKTTDTQYF
-	TRBV12-3/TRBV12-4	TRBJ1-5	-	TGTGCCAGCAGGATTCAGGGAAATCAGCCCCAGCATTTT	CASRIQGNQPQHF
TRBD1	TRBV2	TRBJ1-1	-	TGTGCCAGCGTACGACAGGGGAAGATAGAGAACACTGAAGCTTTCTTT	CASVRQGKIENTEAFF
TRBD1	TRBV20-1	TRBJ2-7	few	TGCAGTGCAGTCTTTGGACAGGGGGCGGCCTACGAGCAGTACTTC	CSAVFGQGAAYEQYF
-	TRBV6-5	TRBJ2-5	few	TGTGCCAGCAGTTACCCCTCACCGGGGGCAGGGGAGACCCAGTACTTC	CASSYPSPGAGETQYF
-	TRBV13	TRBJ2-1	-	TGTGCCAGCAGCAGGAGACCTCCCTACAATGAGCAGTTCTTC	CASSRRPPYNEQFF
TRBD2	TRBV5-6	TRBJ2-1	-	TGTGCCAGCAGCCTGGCCCGGGGGGGGGCCTACAATGAGCAGTTCTTC	CASSLARGGAYNEQFF
-	TRBV11-2	TRBJ2-1	few	TGTGCCAGCAACCTAGCGAGCTCCTACAATGAGCAGTTCTTC	CASNLASSYNEQFF
TRBD1	TRBV29-1	TRBJ2-7	-	TGCAGCGTACGGGACAGGGACGAGCAGTACTTC	CSVRDRDEQYF